This is a list of T cell receptor beta chains from one sample in a study of chronic HIV infection and antiretroviral therapy. TCRdb redid the calling of the 5' RACE reads with MiXCR, one entry per CDR3 protein. The sample lists fewer than 40,000 distinct CDR3 sequences; roughly 7.6% were seen once. Sequencing was performed on peripheral blood. All receptors come from an adult who had HIV and had not received antiretroviral therapy, or was an uninfected healthy control (not recorded which). Both conserved end residues are part of each CDR3. Each record gives: V gene, J gene, D gene, clone size, CDR3 protein, CDR3 DNA. The D gene is left open where the match is weak. Size values are once, few and many counts, or a class for expanded clones, and some rows have none.

TRBV28	TRBJ2-1	-	many	CASKWDNYNEQFF	TGTGCCAGCAAATGGGACAACTACAATGAGCAGTTCTTC
TRBV5-5	TRBJ1-2	TRBD1	many	CASRKTGGADGYTF	TGTGCCAGCAGAAAGACAGGGGGCGCCGATGGCTACACCTTC
TRBV28	TRBJ2-1	-	many	CASSSPGRASYNEQFF	TGTGCCAGCAGTTCTCCCGGGCGGGCCTCCTACAATGAGCAGTTCTTC
TRBV2	TRBJ2-7	TRBD1	few	CASSGGLGQGSYEQYF	TGTGCCAGCAGTGGTGGTTTGGGACAGGGGAGTTACGAGCAGTACTTC
TRBV7-9	TRBJ2-3	-	many	CASSRLGTDTQYF	TGTGCCAGCAGCCGGCTGGGCACAGATACGCAGTATTTT
TRBV28	TRBJ2-7	TRBD1	many	CASSSGQGRFF	TGTGCCAGCAGTTCAGGACAGGGCAGGTTCTTC
TRBV20-1	TRBJ2-5	TRBD2	many	CSARISSGSVTQYF	TGCAGTGCTAGAATATCTAGCGGGAGTGTGACCCAGTACTTC
TRBV4-1	TRBJ2-7	-	few	CASSQEGRASYEQYF	TGCGCCAGCAGCCAAGAGGGGCGGGCCTCCTACGAGCAGTACTTC
TRBV21-1	TRBJ2-7	-	-	CASILRSAYEQYF	TGTGCCAGCATTCTTAGAAGTGCCTACGAGCAGTACTTC
TRBV28	TRBJ2-7	-	many	CASSFEGPYEQYF	TGTGCCAGCAGTTTCGAGGGGCCGTACGAGCAGTACTTC
TRBV7-2	TRBJ2-1	-	few	CASSLLTSKEEQFF	TGTGCCAGCAGCTTACTCACTAGTAAGGAGGAGCAGTTCTTC
TRBV4-1	TRBJ2-1	-	-	CASSQDPQGGEQFF	TGCGCCAGCAGCCAAGATCCCCAGGGGGGTGAGCAGTTCTTC
TRBV28	TRBJ2-3	-	few	CASSFTRTASTDTQYF	TGTGCCAGCAGTTTTACCCGGACAGCTAGCACAGATACGCAGTATTTT
TRBV28	TRBJ2-1	-	few	CASSLTGIRDNEQFF	TGTGCCAGCAGTTTAACGGGAATTAGGGACAATGAGCAGTTCTTC
TRBV28	TRBJ2-1	-	-	CASSYVNEQFF	TGTGCCAGCAGTTACGTTAATGAGCAGTTCTTC
TRBV10-2	TRBJ1-1	-	-	CASSYSRANTEAFF	TGCGCCAGCAGCTATTCGCGGGCTAACACTGAAGCTTTCTTT
TRBV28	TRBJ2-5	-	many	CASSLGREETQYF	TGTGCCAGCAGTTTAGGGCGGGAAGAGACCCAGTACTTC
TRBV29-1	TRBJ1-1	TRBD1	-	CSASTGQSKAEAFF	TGCAGCGCTTCGACAGGGCAAAGCAAGGCTGAAGCTTTCTTT
TRBV5-1	TRBJ2-7	-	many	CASSLEGYEQYF	TGCGCCAGCAGCTTGGAGGGGTACGAGCAGTACTTC
TRBV6-4	TRBJ2-3	TRBD1	many	CASSSTGGTDTQYF	TGTGCCAGCAGTTCGACAGGGGGAACAGATACGCAGTATTTT
TRBV2	TRBJ1-5	TRBD1	many	CASSRGRGHQPQHF	TGTGCCAGCAGCAGAGGCAGGGGGCATCAGCCCCAGCATTTT
TRBV6-5	TRBJ1-4	TRBD1	-	CASSYRSTGVNNEKLFF	TGTGCCAGCAGTTACCGAAGTACAGGGGTTAATAATGAAAAACTGTTTTTT
TRBV11-2	TRBJ2-5	-	many	CASSLVRMETQYF	TGTGCCAGCAGCTTAGTCCGAATGGAGACCCAGTACTTC
TRBV7-9	TRBJ2-1	-	-	CTSSSWDWGNNEQFF	TGTACCAGCAGCTCCTGGGACTGGGGTAACAATGAGCAGTTCTTC
TRBV29-1	TRBJ2-5	TRBD2	many	CSVERGSGETQYF	TGCAGCGTTGAGCGCGGGAGTGGAGAGACCCAGTACTTC
TRBV27	TRBJ2-3	TRBD2	few	CASRSSGRCYEHCTQYF	TGTGCCAGCAGGAGTAGCGGGAGATGTTATGAGCATTGCACGCAGTATTTT
TRBV10-3	TRBJ2-7	-	few	CAISHKTGTFLYEQYF	TGTGCCATCAGTCACAAAACAGGGACTTTCCTGTACGAGCAGTACTTC
TRBV12-3/TRBV12-4	TRBJ1-3	TRBD1	few	CASSWTGSGNTIYF	TGTGCCAGCAGTTGGACAGGCTCTGGAAACACCATATATTTT
TRBV12-5	TRBJ2-1	TRBD1	many	CASGNTGDRGNEQFF	TGTGCTAGTGGAAACACAGGGGATCGAGGCAATGAGCAGTTCTTC
TRBV28	TRBJ2-7	-	medium-sized	CASSIRIYEQYF	TGTGCCAGCAGTATACGGATCTACGAGCAGTACTTC
TRBV6-5	TRBJ2-1	TRBD1	few	CASSPGTGGHNEQFF	TGTGCCAGCAGTCCCGGGACAGGGGGCCACAATGAGCAGTTCTTC
TRBV29-1	TRBJ2-7	-	many	CSVEVRNYEQYF	TGCAGCGTTGAGGTCAGAAACTACGAGCAGTACTTC
TRBV15	TRBJ2-7	TRBD1	many	CATSPLHRGSYEQYF	TGTGCCACCAGCCCCCTGCACAGGGGGTCCTACGAGCAGTACTTC
TRBV29-1	TRBJ2-3	-	many	CSVRASLSDTQYF	TGCAGCGTACGAGCTAGTCTGTCGGATACGCAGTATTTT
TRBV28	TRBJ2-1	-	-	CASRPTGTRYNEQFF	TGTGCCAGCAGACCTACCGGGACCCGATACAATGAGCAGTTCTTC
TRBV5-1	TRBJ2-3	-	many	CASTPWGGATDTQYF	TGCGCCAGCACCCCCTGGGGAGGAGCCACAGATACGCAGTATTTT
TRBV29-1	TRBJ2-4	TRBD2	few	CSASSGSAKNIQYF	TGCAGCGCGAGTAGCGGGAGTGCCAAAAACATTCAGTACTTC
TRBV4-2	TRBJ2-1	TRBD1	many	CASSQEYGDRGNEQFF	TGTGCCAGCAGCCAAGAGTATGGGGACAGGGGTAATGAGCAGTTCTTC
TRBV28	TRBJ2-1	TRBD2	many	CASTAGGLVMRNEQFF	TGTGCCAGCACTGCAGGCGGACTAGTTATGCGGAATGAGCAGTTCTTC
TRBV20-1	TRBJ2-6	TRBD1	many	CSARDRAGANVLTF	TGCAGTGCTAGGGACAGGGCTGGGGCCAACGTCCTGACTTTC
TRBV20-1	TRBJ2-3	-	many	CSARDPRELSTDTQYF	TGCAGTGCTAGAGACCCCAGGGAGCTAAGCACAGATACGCAGTATTTT
TRBV28	TRBJ2-1	TRBD2	few	CASSLGGLPLNEQFF	TGTGCCAGCAGTTTAGGGGGACTACCTCTCAATGAGCAGTTCTTC
TRBV28	TRBJ1-1	TRBD1	once	CASRPGGTGGTETFF	TGTGCCAGCAGACCTGGGGGGACAGGGGGCACTGAAACTTTCTTT
TRBV13	TRBJ2-7	-	many	CASSPADGDGGSYEQYF	TGTGCCAGCAGCCCCGCGGACGGGGACGGCGGCTCCTACGAGCAGTACTTC
TRBV2	TRBJ2-4	-	few	CASSEGTLGLAKNIQYF	TGTGCCAGCAGTGAAGGAACTCTGGGTCTAGCCAAAAACATTCAGTACTTC
TRBV20-1	TRBJ2-1	-	many	CSAGPSSYNEQFF	TGCAGTGCGGGTCCAAGCTCCTACAATGAGCAGTTCTTC
TRBV9	TRBJ2-3	-	many	CASSVADTQYF	TGTGCCAGCAGCGTAGCAGATACGCAGTATTTT
TRBV7-9	TRBJ1-5	-	many	CASSSRDELYSNQPQHF	TGTGCCAGCAGCTCCCGGGACGAACTTTATAGCAATCAGCCCCAGCATTTT
TRBV4-1	TRBJ2-5	TRBD2	many	CASSQGGGVSQYF	TGCGCCAGCAGCCAAGGGGGAGGGGTGAGCCAGTACTTC
TRBV7-2	TRBJ1-5	-	many	CASSESREIGPQHF	TGTGCCAGCAGCGAGAGCAGGGAAATTGGGCCCCAGCATTTT
TRBV7-2	TRBJ1-5	TRBD1	many	CASSLGTGDTPQHF	TGTGCCAGCAGCTTAGGGACAGGGGATACGCCCCAGCATTTT
TRBV28	TRBJ1-1	-	many	CASSSGVGSEAFF	TGTGCCAGCAGTTCTGGCGTGGGCAGTGAAGCTTTCTTT
TRBV20-1	TRBJ2-1	-	many	CSARDLRTPYNEQFF	TGCAGTGCTAGAGATCTTAGGACCCCCTACAATGAGCAGTTCTTC
TRBV30	TRBJ1-5	-	-	CAWSGSSQPQHF	TGTGCCTGGAGTGGGAGTAGTCAGCCCCAGCATTTT
TRBV6-1	TRBJ2-5	-	-	CASSKTGYQETQYF	TGTGCCAGCAGTAAAACAGGGTACCAAGAGACCCAGTACTTC